These T cell receptor beta chains were read from a single sample in a study of shared clonotypes between healthy human individuals. TCRdb keeps only in-frame clones here, not all; method: immunoSEQ multiplex PCR. The sample shows just over 2,000,000 clones, over 85% of them seen only once. Source material: naive CD4+ T cells sorted from blood. The receptor set was obtained from a man in his late teens or twenties in good health. CDR3s include the opening cysteine and the closing phenylalanine or tryptophan. Fields, in order: D gene, V gene, J gene, CDR3 protein. A D gene is named only where the DNA matches it firmly.

TRBD1	TRBV27	TRBJ1-2	CASRGRQGAVYGYTF
.	TRBV7-9	TRBJ1-5	CASSFANQPQHF
.	TRBV14	TRBJ1-5	CASSLGPYQPQHF
TRBD2	TRBV13	TRBJ2-3	CASSHTSGGTDTQYF
TRBD1	TRBV10-3	TRBJ1-5	CAISETGGAEPQHF
TRBD1	TRBV6-5	TRBJ1-1	CASSYLDRGNTEAFF
TRBD2	TRBV11-2	TRBJ2-5	CASSLALAGGETQYF
TRBD2	TRBV4-3	TRBJ2-1	CASSQEGSGRVDEQFF
.	TRBV7-2	TRBJ1-5	CASSSAKGEPQHF
TRBD1	TRBV19	TRBJ1-1	CASSMTGPRNTEAFF
.	TRBV5-6	TRBJ2-1	CASSFVYRAYNEQFF
.	TRBV2	TRBJ2-3	CASSAPGTDTQYF
TRBD2	TRBV29-1	TRBJ2-7	CSVKTSAPYEQYF
TRBD1	TRBV18	TRBJ2-5	CASSRTGGRETQYF
TRBD1	TRBV9	TRBJ1-3	CASSAGTGPGNTIYF
.	TRBV5-1	TRBJ2-7	CASSLGGTYEQYF
TRBD1	TRBV19	TRBJ1-2	CASSLTGAGGYTF
TRBD1	TRBV28	TRBJ1-2	CASSPGTGYSRGYGYTF
TRBD1	TRBV2	TRBJ2-3	CASRPPRGTGGDTQYF
.	TRBV5-4	TRBJ1-2	CASSSRLEGYTF
TRBD1	TRBV5-1	TRBJ2-5	CASSLAQGKETQYF
.	TRBV4-3	TRBJ1-3	CASSQEPYTSGNTIYF
.	TRBV4-1	TRBJ2-5	CASSQTGQGGRPETQYF
.	TRBV5-1	TRBJ1-1	CASSQPSQGRLNTEAFF
.	TRBV6-1	TRBJ2-7	CASSVDRNSYEQYF
.	TRBV5-6	TRBJ2-1	CASTLNNEQFF
TRBD1	TRBV5-1	TRBJ1-4	CASSAQGAGEKLFF
.	TRBV15	TRBJ2-7	CATSKDLNSVSYEQYF
.	TRBV30	TRBJ2-3	CAWSFDGYSTDTQYF
.	TRBV7-2	TRBJ2-5	CASSLAGWRQETQYF